These T cell receptor beta chains were read from a single sample in a study of blood T cell repertoires in COVID-19. Libraries were prepared by immunoSEQ multiplex PCR; TCRdb keeps only in-frame clonotypes and omits some of them. The data contain approximately 150,000 clones, around 90% of them singletons. The sample comprised peripheral blood. These receptors originate from an older woman who had recovered from COVID-19. Both conserved end residues are part of each CDR3. Each record gives: D gene, J gene, V gene, clone size, CDR3 protein, CDR3 DNA. D genes are given only for firm matches. The size field is filled for only some rows; it gives once, few, many or a size class.

- TRBJ2-7 TRBV6-2/TRBV6-3 - CASSYHGSAYEQYF TGTGCCAGCAGTTACCACGGGAGTGCCTACGAGCAGTACTTC
- TRBJ1-4 TRBV7-9 - CASSLGGHTTNEKLFF TGTGCCAGCAGCTTAGGGGGACACACAACTAATGAAAAACTGTTTTTT
- TRBJ1-3 TRBV18 - CASSPSGGTGNTIYF TGTGCCAGCTCACCGAGCGGGGGGACTGGAAACACCATATATTTT
- TRBJ1-1 TRBV6-5 - CASSYLGGGQNTEAFF TGTGCCAGCAGTTACTTGGGGGGGGGCCAAAACACTGAAGCTTTCTTT
TRBD2 TRBJ2-3 TRBV5-1 - CASSPTSGADTQYF TGCGCCAGCAGCCCAACTAGCGGGGCAGATACGCAGTATTTT
- TRBJ1-1 TRBV5-1 - CASSLTAERHQNTEAFF TGCGCCAGCAGCTTGACGGCTGAGAGACATCAGAACACTGAAGCTTTCTTT
- TRBJ1-5 TRBV30 - CAASGGGNQPQHF TGTGCCGCCTCGGGGGGAGGAAATCAGCCCCAGCATTTT
TRBD2 TRBJ2-1 TRBV5-1 - CASTPVSGGANEQFF TGCGCCAGCACCCCCGTTAGCGGGGGGGCAAATGAGCAGTTCTTC
TRBD1 TRBJ2-1 TRBV6-2/TRBV6-3 - CASSYAGTGSEQFF TGTGCCAGCAGTTACGCCGGGACAGGGTCTGAGCAGTTCTTC
- TRBJ2-2 TRBV6-4 - CASSERGPANTGELFF TGTGCCAGCAGTGAAAGGGGCCCTGCGAACACCGGGGAGCTGTTTTTT
- TRBJ1-5 TRBV3-1/TRBV3-2 - CASSQLEQPQHF TGTGCCAGCAGCCAACTGGAGCAGCCCCAGCATTTT
TRBD1 TRBJ2-5 TRBV4-1 - CASSQDKDRGYQETQYF TGCGCCAGCAGCCAAGATAAAGACAGGGGGTACCAAGAGACCCAGTACTTC
- TRBJ1-4 TRBV15 - CATSFDQTGHREKLFF TGTGCCACCAGCTTCGACCAAACAGGGCATCGTGAAAAACTGTTTTTT
TRBD1 TRBJ1-6 TRBV28 - CASSPYQGDTYNSPLHF TGTGCCAGCAGTCCATATCAGGGGGATACCTATAATTCACCCCTCCACTTT
- TRBJ2-7 TRBV5-8 few CASSDEMRYEQYF TGTGCCAGCAGCGATGAGATGAGGTACGAGCAGTACTTC
TRBD2 TRBJ2-3 TRBV2 - CATSGEIHADTQYF TGTGCCACTAGCGGGGAGATACATGCAGATACGCAGTATTTT
- TRBJ1-1 TRBV4-1 - CASSQGELRAAGNTEAFF TGCGCCAGCAGCCAAGGGGAGTTAAGGGCCGCGGGAAACACTGAAGCTTTCTTT
- TRBJ1-4 TRBV5-1 - CASSPTATNEKLFF TGCGCCAGCAGTCCGACAGCAACTAATGAAAAACTGTTTTTT
TRBD1 TRBJ1-2 TRBV14 few CASSQGGQGANYGYTF TGTGCCAGCAGCCAAGGGGGGCAGGGGGCGAACTATGGCTACACCTTC
- TRBJ2-2 TRBV5-4 - CASRDYQLNTGELFF TGTGCCAGCAGGGACTACCAACTGAACACCGGGGAGCTGTTTTTT
- TRBJ1-1 TRBV7-6 once CASSLGAGMNTEAFF TGTGCCAGCAGCTTAGGGGCAGGGATGAACACTGAAGCTTTCTTT
- TRBJ1-1 TRBV12-3/TRBV12-4 - CASITTGGTEAFF TGTGCCAGCATCACGACAGGTGGGACTGAAGCTTTCTTT
TRBD2 TRBJ2-1 TRBV7-9 - CASSLALAGTYNEQFF TGTGCCAGCAGCTTAGCTTTAGCGGGGACCTACAATGAGCAGTTCTTC
- TRBJ2-1 TRBV4-2 - CASSQDLRDNEQFF TGTGCCAGCAGCCAAGATTTAAGAGACAATGAGCAGTTCTTC
- TRBJ1-6 TRBV27 - CASRVGRGDSPLHF TGTGCCAGCAGAGTGGGGCGTGGGGATTCACCCCTCCACTTT
TRBD1 TRBJ1-1 TRBV14 - CASSPGGRGGAFF TGTGCCAGCAGCCCAGGGGGCCGTGGGGGAGCTTTCTTT
- TRBJ1-2 TRBV2 - CATRRGRETTLVYGYTF TGTGCCACCCGCCGGGGGCGGGAGACAACGCTTGTCTATGGCTACACCTTC
- TRBJ1-6 TRBV27 - CASSLGANSYNSPLHF TGTGCCAGCAGTTTAGGGGCAAACTCCTATAATTCACCCCTCCACTTT
- TRBJ1-5 TRBV5-1 - CASSLWAGRNQPQHF TGCGCCAGCAGCTTGTGGGCAGGCCGCAATCAGCCCCAGCATTTT
- TRBJ1-3 TRBV5-1 - CASSEDSTGNTIYF TGCGCCAGCAGCGAAGACAGTACTGGAAACACCATATATTTT
- TRBJ2-7 TRBV11-2 - CASSPGRGYEQYF TGTGCCAGCAGCCCCGGCAGGGGCTACGAGCAGTACTTC
TRBD2 TRBJ2-3 TRBV5-6 many CASSATSSGSDTQYF TGTGCCAGCAGCGCCACTTCTAGCGGGTCAGATACGCAGTATTTT
- TRBJ1-4 TRBV7-8 - CASSLMYRATNEKLFF TGTGCCAGCAGCTTAATGTACCGGGCAACTAATGAAAAACTGTTTTTT
- TRBJ1-5 TRBV2 - CASSEGLAGLYSNQPQHF TGTGCCAGCAGTGAAGGGTTAGCAGGGCTCTATAGCAATCAGCCCCAGCATTTT
TRBD2 TRBJ2-1 TRBV19 - CASSRGLGGTENEQFF TGTGCCAGTAGTCGGGGTCTCGGGGGGACGGAGAATGAGCAGTTCTTC
- TRBJ2-1 TRBV5-1 - CASSPERSSSYNEQFF TGCGCCAGCAGCCCCGAGCGGTCAAGCTCCTACAATGAGCAGTTCTTC
TRBD2 TRBJ2-7 TRBV10-1 - CASSPAFGSGGAYEQYF TGCGCCAGCAGTCCGGCTTTTGGAAGCGGGGGGGCCTACGAGCAGTACTTC
- TRBJ2-2 TRBV4-1 - CASRIGRARAGELFF TGCGCCAGCAGGATCGGGAGAGCGAGGGCCGGGGAGCTGTTTTTT
TRBD2 TRBJ2-7 TRBV3-1/TRBV3-2 once CASSFGTSGGYEQYF TGTGCCAGCAGTTTTGGGACTAGCGGGGGGTACGAGCAGTACTTC
- TRBJ2-3 TRBV7-3 - CASSSALGGSGSTDTQYF TGTGCCAGCAGCTCAGCCTTAGGGGGTAGCGGGAGCACAGATACGCAGTATTTT
TRBD1 TRBJ2-2 TRBV5-1 - CASSLIGGYTGELFF TGCGCCAGCAGCTTGATAGGGGGCTACACCGGGGAGCTGTTTTTT
- TRBJ1-4 TRBV28 - CASRDWAGDEKLFF TGTGCCAGCAGGGACTGGGCCGGGGATGAAAAACTGTTTTTT